The 10 T cell receptor beta chains below were found in one sample sequenced in a study of cytomegalovirus exposure and HLA in healthy donors. This table comes from immunoSEQ multiplex PCR, and its TCRdb copy is limited to in-frame clones, with some not included. The repertoire holds about 160,000 clones, with around 82% as singletons. Specimen: PBMCs. These receptors were collected from a man aged 25 to 40 in good health and CMV-seropositive.

This clone was counted once. V gene TRBV11-2 combines with J gene TRBJ2-7, with D possibly TRBD2 on 5 matching bases. Germline-derived CDR1 and CDR2 are SGHAT and FQNNGV. V lost 1 base to trimming and J lost 5 bases, with 9 bases between them. The CDR3 has 13 amino acids. The CDR3 DNA follows: TGTGCCAGCAGCTTAGTGACTACTCACGAGCAGTACTTC. It translates to CASSLVTTHEQYF.

This chain joins TRBV6-5 and TRBJ2-3; D gene ambiguous. Germline lookup yields CDR1 MNHEY and CDR2 SVGAGI. The CDR3 has 13 amino acids. Trimming shortened V by 2 bases and J by 4 bases, and 7 bases separated the two germline ends. CDR3 nucleotide sequence: TGTGCCAGCAGTTACGCGCGGCCAGATACGCAGTATTTT. Amino acids: CASSYARPDTQYF.

The chain couples TRBV18 to TRBJ1-2; possibly TRBD1 for D (5 bases). CDR3 length: 14 amino acids. Per germline, CDR1 KGHSH and CDR2 LQKENI. Trimming took 2 bases from V and 4 from J, leaving 11 bases between them. The CDR3 DNA reads TGTGCCAGCTCACCAGCAGACGACAGCTATGGCTACACCTTC. This encodes CASSPADDSYGYTF.

The gene calls are TRBV6-1 and TRBJ2-1; 7 bases line up with TRBD2. Per germline, CDR1 MNHNS and CDR2 SASEGT. V dropped 4 bases and J dropped 7; count of bases not matched to a gene: 13. This CDR3 has 16 residues. CDR3 DNA: TGTGCCAGCAGTGGACTAGCTACCCGGTTAAGTAATGAGCAGTTCTTC. Its protein product is CASSGLATRLSNEQFF.

The rearrangement uses TRBV27 and TRBJ1-5; TRBD1 matches at 9 bases. The ends lost 2 bases at V and 5 bases at J; junction bases unmatched: 1. The CDR3 totals 14 residues. Germline CDR1 is MNHEY and CDR2 is SMNVEV (reference sequence). The CDR3 spells CASSLRDRDQPQHF. CDR3 in DNA: TGTGCCAGCAGTTTAAGGGACAGGGATCAGCCCCAGCATTTT.

J is TRBJ1-5 and V is TRBV7-2, with 9 nucleotides matching TRBD1. CDR1 SGHTA and CDR2 FQGNSA come from the germline V gene. The CDR3 spans 13 residues. V shed 5 bases and J 5 bases; nucleotides not matched to a gene: 1. The chain's CDR3 is CASSRQGDQPQHF. For the CDR3, the DNA is TGTGCCAGCAGCCGACAGGGGGATCAGCCCCAGCATTTT. The full variable domain, with the rest looked up from reference TRBV7-2 and TRBJ1-5, is GAGVSQSPSNKVTEKGKDVELRCDPISGHTALYWYRQSLGQGLEFLIYFQGNSAPDKSGLPSDRFSAERTGGSVSTLTIQRTQQEDSAVYLCASSRQGDQPQHFGDGTRLSIL.

The chain recombines TRBV7-8 with TRBJ2-3, with 7 bases aligning to TRBD2. Germline V gene sequence: CDR1 SGHVS, CDR2 FQNEAQ. Unmatched junction bases numbered 8, after V lost 5 bases and J lost 3 bases. CDR3 length equals 15 residues. The CDR3 nucleotides read TGTGCCAGCAGCCCTTCGGGCGGGAGAACAGATACGCAGTATTTT. Its protein product is CASSPSGGRTDTQYF. Full variable domain (missing parts from reference TRBV7-8 and TRBJ2-3): GAGVSQSPRYKVAKRGQDVALRCDPISGHVSLFWYQQALGQGPEFLTYFQNEAQLDKSGLPSDRFFAERPEGSVSTLKIQRTQQEDSAVYLCASSPSGGRTDTQYFGPGTRLTVL.

This chain uses TRBV6-5 with TRBJ2-7; 8 bases map to TRBD1. V lost 5 bases, J lost 6 bases, and 9 bases stayed unmatched. This CDR3 has 14 residues. CDR1 and CDR2 (germline): MNHEY, SVGAGI. DNA of the CDR3: TGTGCCAGCAGTCTGGGACAGGCGTTGGGCGAGCAGTACTTC. Translated: CASSLGQALGEQYF.

The V gene is TRBV5-1, the J gene TRBJ2-7, with D possibly TRBD2 on 6 matching bases. The V end was cut by 0 bases, the J end by 4 bases, with 14 bases between. The CDR3 length is 15 residues. Germline V gene data show CDR1 as SGHRS and CDR2 as YFSETQ. The CDR3 coding sequence is TGCGCCAGCAGCTTGGCGGGGGACGGCTTTTACGAGCAGTACTTC. It is translated as CASSLAGDGFYEQYF.

This chain links TRBV19 with TRBJ1-5; 9 nucleotides align to TRBD1. This CDR3 has 15 residues. CDR1 and CDR2 (germline): LNHDA, SQIVND (reference sequence). V gave up 5 bases and J gave up 6 bases; unmatched junction bases: 8. Here the CDR3 reads CASSDRTGAAQPQHF. The CDR3 region has the DNA TGTGCCAGTAGTGACCGGACAGGGGCAGCTCAGCCCCAGCATTTT.